Shown below are 28 T cell receptor beta chains from a single sample sequenced in a study of T cell changes during pregnancy in multiple sclerosis. The protocol was immunoSEQ multiplex PCR, while the TCRdb copy is restricted to in-frame clones and leaves out a portion. The data hold roughly 120,000 clones, with 93% observed a single time. This sample comprised peripheral blood, obtained before pregnancy. The receptors stem from a female donor with multiple sclerosis, enrolled in a pregnancy study.

V usage is TRBV2 and J usage is TRBJ2-5; D may be TRBD2 (6 bases). The V end was cut by 6 bases, the J end by 3 bases, with 14 bases between. CDR1 is SNHLY and CDR2 is FYNNEI in the germline V gene. The CDR3 is 14 amino acids. This chain's CDR3 is CASRTGTGEETQYF. The CDR3 nucleotides are TGTGCCAGCAGAACGGGGACTGGGGAAGAGACCCAGTACTTC.

The rearrangement links TRBV10-3 to TRBJ1-6; TRBD1 might be the D (5 bases). Trimming left V 0 bases short and J 9 bases short, with 15 bases between. The CDR3 runs 16 residues. CDR1 is ENHRY and CDR2 is SYGVKD in the germline V gene. CDR3 region: CAISESMGGFSSPLHF. For the CDR3, the DNA is TGTGCCATCAGTGAGTCGATGGGGGGGTTTAGTTCACCCCTCCACTTT.

The gene calls are TRBV9 and TRBJ1-6, with TRBD1 matching 10 bases. This CDR3 has 16 residues. CDR1 and CDR2 (germline): SGDLS, YYNGEE. Trimming at V came to 4 bases and at J to 8 bases, leaving 9 bases not matched to a gene. The CDR3 DNA reads TGTGCCAGCAGCCCCAGTCGAGGGACAGGGGATTCACCCCTCCACTTT. It specifies CASSPSRGTGDSPLHF.

This chain uses TRBV4-2 with TRBJ2-2; 8 bases agree with TRBD1. Germline V lookup: CDR1 LGHNA, CDR2 YNFKEQ. This CDR3 spans 19 amino acids. V lost 1 base to trimming and J lost 5 bases; unmatched junction nucleotides: 15. The CDR3 is CASSQVSGGASPRTGELFF. The CDR3 coding sequence is TGTGCCAGCAGCCAAGTTTCAGGGGGCGCTTCCCCGAGGACCGGGGAGCTGTTTTTT.

V usage is TRBV2 and J usage is TRBJ2-5; D may be TRBD2 (6 bases). The CDR3 extends over 14 amino acids. Trimming removed 8 bases from V and 5 bases from J, with 18 bases in between. Per the germline V gene, CDR1 is SNHLY and CDR2 is FYNNEI. CDR3 sequence: CASARGGDEETQYF. CDR3 coding DNA: TGTGCCAGCGCCCGGGGAGGTGACGAGGAGACCCAGTACTTC.

The chain combines TRBV5-8 with TRBJ1-4, with a tentative D call TRBD1 (6 bases). V shed 4 bases and J shed 5 bases, with 15 bases lying between them. The CDR3 consists of 15 residues. Germline loops: CDR1 SGHTS, CDR2 YDEGEE. This chain's CDR3 is CASSPGQTGNEKLFF. For the CDR3, the DNA is TGTGCCAGCAGCCCCGGACAGACGGGGAATGAAAAACTGTTTTTT.

The V and J genes are TRBV5-1 and TRBJ1-2, with D uncertain. Per germline, CDR1 SGHRS and CDR2 YFSETQ. This CDR3 is 15 amino acids long. Trimming cost V 0 bases and J 4 bases, with 13 bases left between them. CDR3 DNA: TGCGCCAGCAGCTTGGAGGCCCGGTGGAGCTATGGCTACACCTTC. This gives the protein CASSLEARWSYGYTF.

Here the CDR3 reads CASSPSAGTSGAYEQYF. The CDR3 DNA is TGTGCCAGCAGCCCATCGGCTGGGACTAGCGGGGCCTACGAGCAGTACTTC. The J gene is TRBJ2-7, the V gene TRBV4-2; TRBD2 aligns across 13 bases. J gave up 2 bases and V 4 bases, and 8 bases lay outside the gene matches. The CDR3 is 17 residues long. Per the germline V gene, CDR1 is LGHNA and CDR2 is YNFKEQ.

The chain carries TRBV27 and TRBJ2-3; the match to TRBD1 covers 9 bases. The CDR3 contains 15 residues. CDR1 is MNHEY and CDR2 is SMNVEV in the germline V gene (reference sequence). J was trimmed by 5 bases and V by 6 bases; bases with no gene match: 9. The CDR3 nucleotides read TGTGCCAGCAGCTTCGGGGACAGGGTTGGAGATACGCAGTATTTT. Translation: CASSFGDRVGDTQYF.

As DNA, the CDR3 is TGTGCCAGCAGCTTATGGGCGGGATCTGGAAACACCATATATTTT. This translates into CASSLWAGSGNTIYF. The chain has TRBV7-2 and TRBJ1-3; D remains unclear. Germline V CDR1 and CDR2: SGHTA, FQGNSA. V gave up 2 bases and J gave up 1 base, with 9 bases separating them. This CDR3 has 15 amino acids. Full variable domain (rest looked up from reference TRBV7-2 and TRBJ1-3): GAGVSQSPSNKVTEKGKDVELRCDPISGHTALYWYRQSLGQGLEFLIYFQGNSAPDKSGLPSDRFSAERTGGSVSTLTIQRTQQEDSAVYLCASSLWAGSGNTIYFGEGSWLTVV.

V and J are TRBV19 and TRBJ1-2, with D maybe TRBD1 (5 bases). The V and J ends lost 4 bases and 0 bases respectively, with 9 bases between them. CDR3 length equals 14 residues. Germline V gene data show CDR1 as LNHDA and CDR2 as SQIVND (reference sequence). The CDR3 region is CASSTGTSNYGYTF. The CDR3, as DNA: TGTGCCAGTAGTACAGGGACTTCTAACTATGGCTACACCTTC.

CDR3 bases: TGTGCCAGCAGCAGGGTTTCCTACGAGCAGTACTTC. This encodes CASSRVSYEQYF. V gene TRBV28 combines with J gene TRBJ2-7, with D possibly being TRBD1 (5 bases). The V end lost 6 bases, the J end lost 1 base, and 7 bases lay between the germline ends. Germline V gives CDR1 MDHEN, CDR2 SYDVKM. The CDR3 is 12 amino acids.

CDR3 sequence: CASSQRRLAGAYEQYF. The CDR3, as DNA: TGTGCCAGCAGCCAAAGGCGACTAGCGGGAGCCTACGAGCAGTACTTC. The V and J genes are TRBV14 and TRBJ2-7, with 12 bases that match TRBD2. The CDR3 extends over 16 amino acids. Per germline, CDR1 SGHDN and CDR2 FVKESK. Trimming at V came to 2 bases and at J to 2 bases, leaving 4 bases not matched to a gene.

The gene calls are TRBV18 and TRBJ2-3; 13 bases are shared with TRBD2. The CDR3 loop spans 17 amino acids. In germline, CDR1 is KGHSH, CDR2 LQKENI. Losses at the gene ends were 4 bases for V and 3 bases for J; bases not matched to a gene: 7. The CDR3 DNA is TGTGCCAGCTCACGAAGGACTAGCGGGAGTAGGACAGATACGCAGTATTTT. The encoded protein is CASSRRTSGSRTDTQYF.

The rearrangement uses TRBV27 and TRBJ2-1; 8 nucleotides align to TRBD2. This CDR3 region has 14 residues. Germline V gene data show CDR1 as MNHEY and CDR2 as SMNVEV (reference sequence). After removal of 5 bases from V and 6 bases from J, the junction contained 6 bases not matched to a gene. The CDR3, as DNA: TGTGCCAGCAGTACCCGGGAGGGTTTCAATGAGCAGTTCTTC. It codes for CASSTREGFNEQFF.

V gene TRBV23-1 combines with J gene TRBJ2-7, with TRBD2 as a possible D gene (6 bases). TRBV23-1 qualifies as an ORF whose function is uncertain. The CDR3 length is 12 residues. Between the trimmed V and J ends, which lost 8 bases and 6 bases, there was a span of 14 bases. CDR3 sequence (DNA): TGCGCCAGCGCGGCGGGGACTGTCGAGCAGTACTTC. It encodes CASAAGTVEQYF.

The chain uses TRBV5-4 and TRBJ1-2; TRBD1 might be the D (6 bases). The CDR3 has 17 residues. Germline assignment: CDR1 SGHNT and CDR2 YYREEE (reference sequence). Trimming stripped 4 bases from V and 8 bases from J, with 27 bases between. The CDR3 DNA follows: TGTGCCAGCAGCAATAAAAGGTTGGGGGCGAAGGGTTTGGGCTACACCTTC. It is translated as CASSNKRLGAKGLGYTF.

This chain links TRBV27 with TRBJ2-5, with 11 bases that match TRBD2. This CDR3 is built from 17 residues. Germline V gene lookup returns CDR1 MNHEY and CDR2 SMNVEV (reference sequence). After removal of 2 bases from V and 2 bases from J, the junction contained 7 bases not matched to a gene. This CDR3 reads CASSLGTSGGQQETQYF. CDR3 nucleotides: TGTGCCAGCAGTTTAGGAACTAGCGGGGGCCAACAAGAGACCCAGTACTTC.

The CDR3 sequence is CASSTFPRTANQPQHF. The CDR3, as DNA: TGTGCCAGTAGTACCTTCCCTCGGACAGCGAATCAGCCCCAGCATTTT. The rearrangement links TRBV19 to TRBJ1-5; weak D call: TRBD1 (6 bases). V was cut by 4 bases and J by 4 bases, with 17 bases left in between. This CDR3 has 16 amino acids. Per germline, CDR1 LNHDA and CDR2 SQIVND (reference sequence).

The rearrangement joins TRBV7-2 to TRBJ1-6; 10 bases are a match to TRBD1. The CDR3 is 15 residues long. Germline V gene lookup returns CDR1 SGHTA and CDR2 FQGNSA. The ends lost 5 bases at V and 6 bases at J; junction bases unmatched: 4. The chain's CDR3 is CASSPRTGGNSPLHF. In nucleotides, the CDR3 is TGTGCCAGCAGCCCCCGGACAGGGGGTAATTCACCCCTCCACTTT. The whole variable domain, filled in from reference TRBV7-2 and TRBJ1-6, reads GAGVSQSPSNKVTEKGKDVELRCDPISGHTALYWYRQSLGQGLEFLIYFQGNSAPDKSGLPSDRFSAERTGGSVSTLTIQRTQQEDSAVYLCASSPRTGGNSPLHFGNGTRLTVT.

This clone was observed once. The CDR3 sequence: CASSGLARGPTHEQYF. The CDR3 nucleotides read TGCGCCAGCAGCGGACTAGCGAGAGGGCCTACCCACGAGCAGTACTTC. This rearrangement joins TRBV5-1 to TRBJ2-7, with TRBD2 identical over 9 bases. With V trimmed by 4 bases and J by 5 bases, 13 bases remained unmatched. The CDR3 runs to 16 residues. Germline V CDR1 and CDR2: SGHRS, YFSETQ.

The chain links TRBV5-4 to TRBJ2-1; maybe TRBD2 (5 bases). The CDR3 covers 13 residues. Trimming cost V 1 base and J 8 bases, with 10 bases left between them. CDR1 is SGHNT, CDR2 YYREEE, per germline (reference sequence). CDR3 nucleotides: TGTGCCAGCAGCTTGCCTCAACTAGATGAGCAGTTCTTC. It is translated as CASSLPQLDEQFF.

The CDR3 bases are TGCGCCAGCAGCGCCCGGACAGGGAGGAACACTGAAGCTTTCTTT. This encodes CASSARTGRNTEAFF. The V gene is TRBV5-1, the J gene TRBJ1-1; 8 positions agree with TRBD1. V lost 4 bases to trimming and J lost 1 base; unmatched junction nucleotides: 6. This CDR3 has 15 residues. Germline loops: CDR1 SGHRS, CDR2 YFSETQ.

CDR3 DNA sequence: TGTGCCAGCAGCTCAGAGGGCGGGGGGACCACAGATACGCAGTATTTT. This gives the protein CASSSEGGGTTDTQYF. The chain is built from TRBV7-9 and TRBJ2-3, with 8 bases identical to TRBD2. The germline V gene encodes CDR1 SEHNR and CDR2 FQNEAQ (reference sequence). V lost 4 bases to trimming and J lost 2 bases; unmatched junction nucleotides: 8. The CDR3 loop spans 16 amino acids.

The gene calls are TRBV2 and TRBJ2-1; tentatively, D is TRBD2 (5 bases). Germline loops: CDR1 SNHLY, CDR2 FYNNEI. V lost 8 bases and J 6 bases, leaving 17 bases between the germline ends. This CDR3 has 14 amino acids. DNA for the CDR3: TGTGCCAGCCGGACTCTTTCCCGGGGCAATGAGCAGTTCTTC. Protein product: CASRTLSRGNEQFF.

The rearrangement links TRBV19 to TRBJ2-2, with 11 bases aligning to TRBD1. The CDR3 length is 16 residues. J was trimmed by 6 bases and V by 4 bases; bases with no gene match: 7. Germline CDR1 reads LNHDA; CDR2 reads SQIVND (reference sequence). CDR3 sequence reads: CASSTWTGGNPGELFF. Here the CDR3 DNA reads TGTGCCAGTAGTACCTGGACAGGGGGCAATCCCGGGGAGCTGTTTTTT.

The chain joins TRBV10-3 to TRBJ1-4; the D gene is possibly TRBD1 (6 bases). This CDR3 contains 14 residues. From germline, CDR1 is ENHRY and CDR2 SYGVKD. V lost 3 bases and J 7 bases, leaving 12 bases between the germline ends. CDR3 DNA: TGTGCCATCAGTGAAAACAGGGAGGGTGAAAAACTGTTTTTT. Its translation: CAISENREGEKLFF.

The rearrangement links TRBV5-5 to TRBJ1-2, with 7 positions matching TRBD1. Trimming cost V 4 bases and J 5 bases; bases outside gene matches: 5. This CDR3 has 13 residues. The germline V gene encodes CDR1 SGHKS and CDR2 YYEKEE (reference sequence). DNA for the CDR3: TGTGCCAGCAGCCCCGGGACAGTATATGGCTACACCTTC. This translates into CASSPGTVYGYTF.